There are a few counts of the clone carrying this T cell receptor (beta chain). This entry belongs to a study of blood T cell repertoires in COVID-19. Study-wide background: Acute and convalescent COVID-19 specimens originated in the United States, Italy and Spain.

The CDR3 extends over 11 amino acids. The germline V gene has CDR1 LGHDT and CDR2 YNNKEL (reference sequence). V dropped 4 bases and J dropped 6 bases, with 6 bases sitting between them. As originally analysed: Nucleated cell counts were estimated from reference gene primer amplification. The protocol was immunoSEQ multiplex PCR, while the TCRdb copy is restricted to in-frame clones and leaves out a portion. V and J calls plus clone size are reproduced from that table; the DNA served to infer D and trimming. Altogether 140,000 to 150,000 clones are present, more than 75% being singletons, with the ten largest covering around 5%.

The TCR comes from a human donor in a cohort sampled during active COVID-19. The sample taken for sequencing was peripheral blood. V and J are TRBV3-1 (or the pseudogene TRBV3-2) and TRBJ1-2, with a tentative D call TRBD1 (5 bases). The chain's CDR3 is CASSLRDGYTF. The CDR3 coding sequence is TGTGCCAGCAGCCTCAGGGATGGCTACACCTTC.